This T cell receptor beta chain appears in the sequencing data of a study of blood T cell repertoires in COVID-19. Per germline, CDR1 MNHNY and CDR2 SVGAGI (reference sequence). The CDR3 spans 18 residues. V was shortened by 5 bases and J by 1 base, with 23 bases between the two germline ends. Source study methods: Using reference gene primer amplification, nucleated cell counts were estimated. The assay was immunoSEQ multiplex PCR, and TCRdb's table has in-frame clones only and misses some. V, J and clone size are taken as reported in that table, and D and trimming were inferred from the DNA itself. Of roughly 250,000 clones in the sample, 84% are singletons; the top ten hold about 9.1%.

This TCR came from a human donor in a cohort sampled during active COVID-19. Sequenced sample: peripheral blood. The genes are TRBV6-6 and TRBJ2-5; no reliable D call. The CDR3 here is CASSPLRPADWPQETQYF. The CDR3 nucleotides are TGTGCCAGCAGTCCCCTGAGACCCGCTGACTGGCCCCAAGAGACCCAGTACTTC.